This passage covers 7 T cell receptor beta chains from one sample sequenced in a study of chemoradiotherapy in HPV16-positive cancers. Assay used: immunoSEQ multiplex PCR; TCRdb lists only in-frame clones, some missing. The table lists tens of thousands of clones, roughly 92% of them singletons. The sample here was blood, taken from a patient who underwent chemoradiotherapy. Source of these receptors: a human donor with HPV-associated anogenital cancer.

The chain carries TRBV18 and TRBJ1-4; possibly TRBD1 for D (6 bases). Germline assignment: CDR1 KGHSH and CDR2 LQKENI. The V gene lost 3 bases and the J gene lost 7 bases, with 12 bases spanning the gap. The CDR3 runs 14 residues. CDR3 amino acids: CASSPSRGGEKLFF. The CDR3 coding sequence is TGTGCCAGCTCACCTTCCAGGGGAGGTGAAAAACTGTTTTTT. The full variable domain, in which reference TRBV18 and TRBJ1-4 provide the parts outside the CDR3, is NAGVMQNPRHLVRRRGQEARLRCSPMKGHSHVYWYRQLPEEGLKFMVYLQKENIIDESGMPKERFSAEFPKEGPSILRIQQVVRGDSAAYFCASSPSRGGEKLFFGSGTQLSVL.

The rearrangement joins TRBV6-5 to TRBJ1-3; 10 nucleotides agree with TRBD1. The CDR3 is 15 residues long. Germline V gene lookup returns CDR1 MNHEY and CDR2 SVGAGI. The V and J ends lost 6 bases and 4 bases, in that order; junction bases with no gene match: 6. The chain's CDR3 is CASSLDRGQGNTIYF. The CDR3, as DNA: TGTGCCAGCAGCCTAGACAGGGGGCAAGGAAACACCATATATTTT.

The rearrangement links TRBV9 to TRBJ2-2, with 12 positions matching TRBD2. This CDR3 contains 16 residues. Germline CDR1 and CDR2: SGDLS and YYNGEE. V lost 1 base to trimming and J lost 6 bases; unmatched junction nucleotides: 4. The chain's CDR3 is CASSVTSGGWSGELFF. CDR3 sequence (DNA): TGTGCCAGCAGCGTAACTAGCGGGGGGTGGTCCGGGGAGCTGTTTTTT.

The CDR3 DNA reads as TGTGCCAGCAGTCTCTCGGGACACATGAACACTGAAGCTTTCTTT. It specifies CASSLSGHMNTEAFF. The V call is TRBV14, the J call TRBJ1-1, with D possibly matching TRBD1 (6 bases). Trimming pared 6 bases from V and 0 bases from J, leaving 14 bases between. The length of the CDR3 is 15 residues. In germline, CDR1 is SGHDN, CDR2 FVKESK.

The chain employs TRBV28 and TRBJ2-2; D may be TRBD1 (5 bases). The germline gives CDR1 MDHEN, CDR2 SYDVKM. CDR3 length equals 14 residues. With 3 bases removed from V and 7 bases from J, the gap between germline ends came to 12 bases. CDR3 in amino acids: CASSFSRVVGELFF. The CDR3 region has the DNA TGTGCCAGCAGTTTCTCCAGGGTGGTCGGGGAGCTGTTTTTT.

This chain connects TRBV19 to TRBJ2-7; maybe TRBD1 (5 bases). Per the germline V gene, CDR1 is LNHDA and CDR2 is SQIVND (reference sequence). This CDR3 has 14 residues. The V end was cut by 1 base, the J end by 1 base, with 8 bases between. The CDR3 sequence: CASSIGTLSYEQYF. In nucleotides, the CDR3 is TGTGCCAGTAGTATAGGGACACTTTCCTACGAGCAGTACTTC.

The chain combines TRBV4-1 with TRBJ1-3; 7 bases match TRBD1. This CDR3 region has 19 residues. CDR1 and CDR2 (germline): MGHRA, YSYEKL. The V segment lost 0 bases and the J segment 0 bases; nucleotides outside the gene matches: 11. CDR3 sequence reads: CASSQDVGRQGPSGNTIYF. The CDR3 DNA follows: TGCGCCAGCAGCCAAGATGTTGGCCGACAGGGTCCCTCTGGAAACACCATATATTTT.